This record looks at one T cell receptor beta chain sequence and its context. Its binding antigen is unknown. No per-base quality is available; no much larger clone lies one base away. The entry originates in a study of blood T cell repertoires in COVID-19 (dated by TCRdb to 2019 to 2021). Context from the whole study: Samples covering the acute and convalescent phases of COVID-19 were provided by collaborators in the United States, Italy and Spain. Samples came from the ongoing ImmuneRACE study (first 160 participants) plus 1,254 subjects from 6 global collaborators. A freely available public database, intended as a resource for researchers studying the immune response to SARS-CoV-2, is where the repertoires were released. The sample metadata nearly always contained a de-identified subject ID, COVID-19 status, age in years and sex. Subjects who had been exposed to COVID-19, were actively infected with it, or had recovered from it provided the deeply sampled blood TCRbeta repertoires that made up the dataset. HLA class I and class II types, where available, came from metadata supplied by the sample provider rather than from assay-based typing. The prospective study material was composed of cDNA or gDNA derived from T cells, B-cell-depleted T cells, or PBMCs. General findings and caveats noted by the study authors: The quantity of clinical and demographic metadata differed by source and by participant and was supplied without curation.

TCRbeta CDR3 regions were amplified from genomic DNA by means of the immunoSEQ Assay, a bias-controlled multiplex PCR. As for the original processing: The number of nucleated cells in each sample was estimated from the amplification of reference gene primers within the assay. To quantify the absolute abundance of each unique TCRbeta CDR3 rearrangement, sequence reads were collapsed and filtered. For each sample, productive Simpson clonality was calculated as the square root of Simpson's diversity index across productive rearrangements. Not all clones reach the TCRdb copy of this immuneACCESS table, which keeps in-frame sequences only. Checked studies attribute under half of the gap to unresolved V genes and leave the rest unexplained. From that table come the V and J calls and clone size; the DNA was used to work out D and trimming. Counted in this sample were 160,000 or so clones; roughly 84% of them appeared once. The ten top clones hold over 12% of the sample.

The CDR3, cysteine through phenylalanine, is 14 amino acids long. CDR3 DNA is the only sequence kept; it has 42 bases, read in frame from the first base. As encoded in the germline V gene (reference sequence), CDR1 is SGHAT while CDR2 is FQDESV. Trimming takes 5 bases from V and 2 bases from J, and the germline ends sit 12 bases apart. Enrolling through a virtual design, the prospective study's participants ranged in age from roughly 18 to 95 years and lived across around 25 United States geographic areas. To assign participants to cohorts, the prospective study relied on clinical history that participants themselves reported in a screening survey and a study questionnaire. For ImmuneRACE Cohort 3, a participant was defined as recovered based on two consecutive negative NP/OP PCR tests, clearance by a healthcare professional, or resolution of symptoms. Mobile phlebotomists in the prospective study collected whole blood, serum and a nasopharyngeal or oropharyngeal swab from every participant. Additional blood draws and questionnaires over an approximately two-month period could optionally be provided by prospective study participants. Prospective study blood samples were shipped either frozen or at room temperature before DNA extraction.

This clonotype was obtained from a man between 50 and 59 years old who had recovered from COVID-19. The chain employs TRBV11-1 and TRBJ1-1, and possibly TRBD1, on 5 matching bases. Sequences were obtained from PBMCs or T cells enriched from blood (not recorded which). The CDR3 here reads CASSPRTRNTEAFF. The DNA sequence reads TGTGCCAGCAGCCCCCGGACAAGAAACACTGAAGCTTTCTTT.